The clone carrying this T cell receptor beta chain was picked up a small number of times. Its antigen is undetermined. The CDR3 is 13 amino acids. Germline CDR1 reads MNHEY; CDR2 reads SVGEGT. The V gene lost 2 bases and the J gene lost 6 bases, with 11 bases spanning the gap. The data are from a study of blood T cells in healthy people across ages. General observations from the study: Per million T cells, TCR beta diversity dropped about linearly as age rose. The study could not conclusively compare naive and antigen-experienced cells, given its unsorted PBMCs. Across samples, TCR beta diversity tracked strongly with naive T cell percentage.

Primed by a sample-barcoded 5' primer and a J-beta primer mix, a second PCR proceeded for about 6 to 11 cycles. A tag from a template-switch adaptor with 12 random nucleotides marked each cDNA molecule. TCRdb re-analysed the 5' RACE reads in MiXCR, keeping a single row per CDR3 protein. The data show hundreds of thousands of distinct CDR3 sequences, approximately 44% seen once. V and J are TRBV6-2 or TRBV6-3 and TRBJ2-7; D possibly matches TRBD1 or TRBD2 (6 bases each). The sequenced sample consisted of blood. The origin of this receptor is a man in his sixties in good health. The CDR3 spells CASSYRGTREQYF. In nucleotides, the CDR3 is TGTGCCAGCAGTTACCGGGGGACACGCGAGCAGTACTTC.